The clone carrying this TCR beta chain was detected only a few times. The identical CDR3 is also encoded by other nucleotide sequences in the sample. This specimen belongs to a study of blood T cell repertoires in COVID-19. Study context: PBMCs, B-cell-depleted T cells, or T cells provided the cDNA or gDNA that made up the material.

Cohort allocation depended upon clinical history that participants reported. As handled by the study authors: Reference gene primer amplification gave estimated nucleated cell counts. Sequencing was performed with immunoSEQ multiplex PCR; in TCRdb, only in-frame clones are kept and a portion is missing. D and trimming were read from the DNA, whereas the V and J calls and clone size are those reported in that table. The sample records under 300,000 clones, about 90% being singletons. J lost 1 base, V lost 0 bases, and 2 bases had no gene match. The CDR3 spans 15 residues. The germline CDR1 and CDR2 sequences are LGHNA and YNFKEQ.

This receptor was identified in a human donor in a cohort exposed to, infected with or recovered from COVID-19 (not recorded which). The donor label of this sample is uncertain. Sequencing was performed on PBMCs or T cells enriched from blood (not recorded which). The chain links TRBV4-2 to TRBJ2-5; 7 bases are shared with TRBD2. Here the CDR3 reads CASSQDRGGQETQYF. The CDR3 DNA reads as TGTGCCAGCAGCCAAGACCGCGGGGGCCAAGAGACCCAGTACTTC.